The clone carrying this T cell receptor beta chain was recorded many times. Antigen: not known. The CDR3 runs 14 residues. The germline V gene encodes CDR1 LGHNA and CDR2 YSLEER. Trimming took off 4 bases at V and 3 bases at J, with 11 bases between the two ends. TCRdb processed the 5' RACE reads anew with MiXCR; each CDR3 protein has one entry. The sample shows around 490,000 distinct CDR3 sequences, approximately 5% of them seen only once. This record comes from a study of CD8 T cells in ankylosing spondylitis. Findings and limits, study-wide: Apparently characteristic of ankylosing spondylitis blood was a TCR beta motif (about 8 highly homologous variants).

The clonotype originates from a male donor with ankylosing spondylitis. The chain combines TRBV4-3 with TRBJ2-3; D gene uncertain. The material sequenced was blood, either unsorted or a sorted T cell fraction (not recorded which). The CDR3 nucleotides are TGCGCCAGCAGCCTACAGCTAGTTACAGATACGCAGTATTTT. Its protein product is CASSLQLVTDTQYF.